This TCR beta chain was captured by sequencing in a study of siplizumab effects on memory and regulatory T cells. In the case of this clone: The antigen is unknown.

Findings and caveats of the study: No assignable naive or memory phenotype existed for roughly 80-97% of proliferating CD4+ or CD8+ clones. Contribution to the alloresponse seemed major for naive T cells, which also seemed more diverse than memory cells. Siplizumab significantly reduced alloreactive sequences traceable to unstimulated CD4+ memory cells.

Germline V lookup: CDR1 SNHLY, CDR2 FYNNEI. The CDR3 extends over 14 amino acids. The germline V and J ends were trimmed by 5 bases and 8 bases, with 15 bases remaining between them. The data were produced by immunoSEQ multiplex PCR, yet TCRdb's version contains in-frame clones alone and is incomplete. The sample has about 110,000 clones; 92% are singletons. The receptor was isolated from a human donor in good health. The specimen was Tregs sorted from blood. The chain employs TRBV2 and TRBJ1-4; possibly TRBD1 for D (5 bases). The CDR3 sequence is CASSIGRAYEKLFF. The CDR3 DNA is TGTGCCAGCAGTATTGGCAGGGCCTACGAAAAACTGTTTTTT.